One and the same sample provided the 10 T cell receptor beta chains below, sequenced in a study of T cells in localized non-small cell lung cancer. The method was immunoSEQ multiplex PCR; TCRdb's version includes in-frame clones alone and lacks a portion of them. The sample shows fewer than 100,000 clones, around 90% of them seen only once. Sequenced here: peripheral blood, sampled before any cancer treatment. The receptor set was obtained from a man between 40 and 75 years old with stage I squamous cell lung carcinoma.

CDR3 nucleotide sequence: TGTGCCAGCAGCTTATCCATGAGCAGGGCTCACACTGAAGCTTTCTTT. It specifies CASSLSMSRAHTEAFF. The chain recombines TRBV7-2 with TRBJ1-1, with a weak D call TRBD1 (5 bases). Deletions cut 2 bases from V and 3 bases from J, with 16 bases between. The length of the CDR3 is 16 residues. Germline CDR1 SGHTA, CDR2 FQGNSA.

This clone was observed a handful of times. The chain links TRBV9 to TRBJ2-7, with D maybe TRBD1 (6 bases). This CDR3 comprises 13 residues. Germline values: CDR1 SGDLS, CDR2 YYNGEE. V was clipped by 2 bases and J by 5 bases, with 11 bases between them. In DNA, the CDR3 is TGTGCCAGCAGCGTCGGCACAGGGAACGAGCAGTACTTC. It codes for CASSVGTGNEQYF.

The chain is built from TRBV18 and TRBJ2-1; D might be TRBD2 (6 bases). The CDR3 extends over 12 amino acids. V was cut by 3 bases and J by 10 bases, with 10 bases left in between. Looked up from germline, CDR1 is KGHSH and CDR2 is LQKENI. The CDR3 loop is CASSPGTGEQFF. DNA for the CDR3: TGTGCCAGCTCACCCGGGACTGGGGAGCAGTTCTTC. The full variable domain, in which reference TRBV18 and TRBJ2-1 provide the parts outside the CDR3, is NAGVMQNPRHLVRRRGQEARLRCSPMKGHSHVYWYRQLPEEGLKFMVYLQKENIIDESGMPKERFSAEFPKEGPSILRIQQVVRGDSAAYFCASSPGTGEQFFGPGTRLTVL.

The rearrangement links TRBV4-1 to TRBJ1-1; D call uncertain. The CDR3 is 14 residues long. Germline V lookup: CDR1 MGHRA, CDR2 YSYEKL. The V end lost 3 bases, the J end lost 4 bases, and 12 bases lay between the germline ends. This CDR3 reads CASSHGESGTEAFF. DNA for the CDR3: TGCGCCAGCAGCCACGGGGAATCGGGCACTGAAGCTTTCTTT.

This clone was observed once. The genes are TRBV5-1 and TRBJ2-5, with a tentative D call TRBD1 (8 bases). The CDR3 has 14 amino acids. The V and J ends lost 0 bases and 4 bases respectively, with 10 bases between them. Germline V gives CDR1 SGHRS, CDR2 YFSETQ. The CDR3 loop is CASSLDRGGETQYF. CDR3 sequence (DNA): TGCGCCAGCAGCTTGGACAGGGGGGGAGAGACCCAGTACTTC.

This chain uses TRBV6-5 with TRBJ2-7; D tentatively fits TRBD1 or TRBD2 (5 bases each). The CDR3 consists of 13 residues. CDR1 is MNHEY and CDR2 is SVGAGI in the germline V gene. Trimming left V 11 bases short and J 0 bases short, with 14 bases between. In nucleotides, the CDR3 is TGTGCCTCTAAACGGGACGACTCCTACGAGCAGTACTTC. Protein product: CASKRDDSYEQYF.

The rearrangement links TRBV6-5 to TRBJ1-4, with a weak D call TRBD1 (5 bases). The CDR3 is made up of 14 amino acids. Germline CDR1 and CDR2: MNHEY and SVGAGI. Trimming removed 6 bases from V and 3 bases from J, with 11 bases in between. As DNA, the CDR3 is TGTGCCAGCAGCCCCGCAGGGCCTAATGAAAAACTGTTTTTT. It translates to CASSPAGPNEKLFF.

The chain carries TRBV2 and TRBJ1-1; the D gene is possibly TRBD1 (5 bases). This CDR3 is 16 amino acids long. The germline V gene has CDR1 SNHLY and CDR2 FYNNEI. V was cut by 1 base and J by 0 bases, with 12 bases left in between. CDR3 protein: CASSEEGPHMNTEAFF. DNA of the CDR3: TGTGCCAGCAGTGAAGAGGGGCCCCACATGAACACTGAAGCTTTCTTT.

This chain joins TRBV19 and TRBJ1-5; D unresolved. This CDR3 contains 15 residues. V lost 3 bases and J 7 bases, leaving 16 bases between the germline ends. Per germline, CDR1 LNHDA and CDR2 SQIVND (reference sequence). The CDR3 here is CASSIARLSGQPQHF. The CDR3 DNA is TGTGCCAGTAGTATTGCACGTCTGTCTGGGCAGCCCCAGCATTTT.

The chain has TRBV5-1 and TRBJ2-1; D perhaps matches TRBD1 (6 bases). This CDR3 comprises 12 residues. Germline CDR1 and CDR2: SGHRS and YFSETQ. Trimming cost V 5 bases and J 15 bases, with 18 bases left between them. The CDR3 reads CASRPQGLKLFF. The CDR3 DNA reads TGCGCCAGCAGACCCCAGGGGTTAAAGCTGTTCTTC. The full variable domain, in which reference TRBV5-1 and TRBJ2-1 provide the parts outside the CDR3, is KAGVTQTPRYLIKTRGQQVTLSCSPISGHRSVSWYQQTPGQGLQFLFEYFSETQRNKGNFPGRFSGRQFSNSRSEMNVSTLELGDSALYLCASRPQGLKLFFGPGTRLTVL.